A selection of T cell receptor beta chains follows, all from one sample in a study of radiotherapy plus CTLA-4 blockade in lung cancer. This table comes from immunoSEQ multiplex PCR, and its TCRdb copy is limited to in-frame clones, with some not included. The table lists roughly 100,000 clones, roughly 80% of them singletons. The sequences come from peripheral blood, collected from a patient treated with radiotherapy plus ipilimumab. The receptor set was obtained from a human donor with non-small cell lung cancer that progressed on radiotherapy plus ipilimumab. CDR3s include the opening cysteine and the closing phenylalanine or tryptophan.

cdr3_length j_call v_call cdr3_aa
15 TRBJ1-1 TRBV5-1 CASSLATGANTEAFF
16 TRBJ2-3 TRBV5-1 CASSLNGRASTDTQYF
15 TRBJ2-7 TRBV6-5 CASSLGLAGPREQYF
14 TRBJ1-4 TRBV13 CASRVAGESEKLFF
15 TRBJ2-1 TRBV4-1 CASSRKREGLNEQFF
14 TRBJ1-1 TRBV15 CATSRERGWTEAFF
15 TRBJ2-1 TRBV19 CASSIDRSSYNEQFF
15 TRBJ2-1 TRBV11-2 CASSLDGRGRDEQFF
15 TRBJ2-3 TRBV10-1 CASSATSGSGDTQYF
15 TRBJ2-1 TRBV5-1 CASSLLAGANNEQFF
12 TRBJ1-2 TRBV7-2 CASSFRVSGYTF
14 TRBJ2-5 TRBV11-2 CASSSGQRKETQYF
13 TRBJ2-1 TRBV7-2 CASSLFSSNEQFF
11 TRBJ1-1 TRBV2 CATDRNTEAFF
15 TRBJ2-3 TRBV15 CATSTRTGSTDTQYF
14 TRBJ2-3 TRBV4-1 CASSLGQNTDTQYF